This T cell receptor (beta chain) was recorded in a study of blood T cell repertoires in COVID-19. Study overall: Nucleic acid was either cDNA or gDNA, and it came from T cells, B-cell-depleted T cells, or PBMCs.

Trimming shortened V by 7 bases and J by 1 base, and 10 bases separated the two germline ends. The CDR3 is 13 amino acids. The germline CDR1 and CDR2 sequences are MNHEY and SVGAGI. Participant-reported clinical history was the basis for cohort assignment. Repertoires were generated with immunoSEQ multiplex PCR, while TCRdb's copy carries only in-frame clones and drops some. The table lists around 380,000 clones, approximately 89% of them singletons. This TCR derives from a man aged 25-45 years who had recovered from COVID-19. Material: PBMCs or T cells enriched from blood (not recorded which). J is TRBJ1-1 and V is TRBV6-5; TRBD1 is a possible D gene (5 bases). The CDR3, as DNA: TGTGCCAGCACCAGGACAAAGAACACTGAAGCTTTCTTT. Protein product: CASTRTKNTEAFF.